The next 8 T cell receptor beta chains were all read from a single sample in a study of T cell repertoires in cytomegalovirus infection. MiXCR, run by TCRdb on the reads, gives a single entry per CDR3 protein. The table records 150,000 to 200,000 distinct CDR3 sequences, under 15% of them present only once. Sequencing used PBMCs. The receptors originated from a human donor in good health (CMV status not recorded). Some clones in this sample may be carry-over from other donors' samples.

This clonotype has ten or more counts. The chain joins TRBV7-2 to TRBJ2-1, with D uncertain. The CDR3 has 14 amino acids. V was clipped by 5 bases and J by 4 bases, with 12 bases between them. CDR1 is SGHTA, CDR2 FQGNSA, per germline. The DNA of the CDR3 is TGTGCCAGCAGCCCGGAGAGTACTTACAATGAGCAGTTCTTC. It is translated as CASSPESTYNEQFF.

This clonotype has more than one count but fewer than ten. The DNA of the CDR3 is TGTGCCAGCAGCTTGGACCGGACAGGGGGATGGGTGGGCAATCAGCCCCAGCATTTT. This sequence encodes CASSLDRTGGWVGNQPQHF. This rearrangement joins TRBV5-6 to TRBJ1-5, with TRBD1 matching over 10 bases. Germline CDR1 is SGHDT and CDR2 is YYEEEE. This CDR3 has 19 residues. After removal of 0 bases from V and 2 bases from J, the junction contained 11 bases not matched to a gene.

This chain links TRBV2 with TRBJ1-4; TRBD1 matches 9 bases. Germline trimming cut 6 bases from V and 8 bases from J; bases unmatched to any gene: 7. CDR3 size: 14 residues. CDR1 is SNHLY, CDR2 FYNNEI, per germline. The CDR3 sequence: CASSLQGAREKLFF. As DNA, the CDR3 is TGTGCCAGCAGCCTACAGGGGGCACGAGAAAAACTGTTTTTT.

This clonotype was detected many times. The rearrangement links TRBV11-1 to TRBJ1-1; 7 bases align to TRBD1. Germline CDR1 is SGHAT and CDR2 is FQDESV (reference sequence). The ends lost 4 bases at V and 3 bases at J; junction bases unmatched: 8. The CDR3 loop spans 15 amino acids. CDR3 sequence: CASSSTGLRDTEAFF. In DNA form, the CDR3 reads TGTGCCAGCAGCTCGACAGGGTTGAGGGACACTGAAGCTTTCTTT. The whole variable domain, remainder taken from reference TRBV11-1 and TRBJ1-1, is EAEVAQSPRYKITEKSQAVAFWCDPISGHATLYWYRQILGQGPELLVQFQDESVVDDSQLPKDRFSAERLKGVDSTLKIQPAELGDSAMYLCASSSTGLRDTEAFFGQGTRLTVV.

This clonotype was detected many times. This chain joins TRBV7-8 and TRBJ2-1; the match to TRBD2 covers 9 bases. Germline V lookup: CDR1 SGHVS, CDR2 FQNEAQ. Trimming removed 5 bases from V and 7 bases from J; junction bases left unmatched: 12. The CDR3 is 16 residues long. The CDR3 sequence: CASSNFGTSGLNEQFF. The CDR3 nucleotides are TGTGCCAGCAGCAACTTTGGCACTAGCGGGTTGAATGAGCAGTTCTTC. The full variable domain, its missing parts supplied by reference TRBV7-8 and TRBJ2-1, is GAGVSQSPRYKVAKRGQDVALRCDPISGHVSLFWYQQALGQGPEFLTYFQNEAQLDKSGLPSDRFFAERPEGSVSTLKIQRTQQEDSAVYLCASSNFGTSGLNEQFFGPGTRLTVL.

This clonotype has just a few counts. The DNA of the CDR3 is TGTGCCAGCAGTTTCTCCAGGTCTTACACAGATACGCAGTATTTT. Residues: CASSFSRSYTDTQYF. The chain recombines TRBV28 with TRBJ2-3; D is unclear. This CDR3 is 15 amino acids long. V was cut by 3 bases and J by 2 bases, with 12 bases left in between. Germline CDR1 and CDR2: MDHEN and SYDVKM.

This clonotype has ten or more counts. The CDR3 loop is CASSKLAVNTGELFF. The CDR3 DNA follows: TGTGCCAGCAGCAAACTAGCGGTGAACACCGGGGAGCTGTTTTTT. The chain employs TRBV7-2 and TRBJ2-2; 8 positions match TRBD2. Germline V gives CDR1 SGHTA, CDR2 FQGNSA. The ends lost 5 bases at V and 1 base at J; junction bases unmatched: 3. The CDR3 contains 15 residues.

V is TRBV3-1 and J is TRBJ2-2; D call uncertain. Germline CDR1 LGHDT, CDR2 YNNKEL (reference sequence). The CDR3 covers 15 residues. V was clipped by 0 bases and J by 6 bases, with 11 bases between them. CDR3 bases: TGTGCCAGCAGCCAAGATAGCCCCGGACCCGGGGAGCTGTTTTTT. It encodes CASSQDSPGPGELFF.